The 30 T cell receptor beta chains reported below all come from one sample, sequenced in a study of monozygotic twins with inflammatory bowel disease. TCRdb reprocessed the 5' RACE reads; each CDR3 protein has one entry and no DNA is given. This sample's clone table lists 150,000 or so distinct CDR3 sequences. The sequenced material came from blood. Source of these receptors: a human donor with ulcerative colitis or Crohn's disease, or a healthy co-twin of an affected twin (not recorded which).

CDR3 amino acids: CASSKAGALGNEQFF. V is TRBV6-2 or TRBV6-3 and J is TRBJ2-1; TCRdb's assignment of TRBD2 cannot be checked, as there is no DNA. This CDR3 is 15 amino acids long. Germline V gene sequence: CDR1 MNHEY, CDR2 SVGEGT.

This chain uses TRBV6-5 with TRBJ1-2; TCRdb's D call, TRBD1, is unchecked because there is no DNA. The CDR3 is made up of 13 amino acids. Germline lookup yields CDR1 MNHEY and CDR2 SVGAGI. CDR3 region: CASSSGQIYGYTF.

V is TRBV18 and J is TRBJ1-5. Germline CDR1 is KGHSH and CDR2 is LQKENI. The CDR3 runs 17 residues. CDR3 region: CASSPSTPGGNNQPQHF.

The J gene is TRBJ2-2, the V gene TRBV7-9; TCRdb indicates TRBD1, and absent DNA this call remains unverified. Germline CDR1 is SEHNR and CDR2 is FQNEAQ (reference sequence). This CDR3 is 14 amino acids long. CDR3 sequence reads: CASSLGTDGGELFF.

The chain has TRBV4-1 and TRBJ2-2; TCRdb selects TRBD1, and the lack of DNA leaves this call unchecked. Germline lookup yields CDR1 MGHRA and CDR2 YSYEKL. The length of the CDR3 is 14 residues. The CDR3 sequence: CASSQGRGPGELFF.

The rearrangement links TRBV7-9 to TRBJ2-3. In germline, CDR1 is SEHNR, CDR2 FQNEAQ (reference sequence). The CDR3 extends over 13 amino acids. CDR3 region: CASSLGVRDTQYF.

The genes are TRBV20-1 and TRBJ1-1; TCRdb picks TRBD1, but there is no DNA to check that call. Germline V CDR1 and CDR2: DFQATT, SNEGSKA (reference sequence). CDR3 size: 13 residues. The CDR3 loop is CSARGTGYTEAFF.

This sequence joins TRBV12-3 or TRBV12-4 and TRBJ2-7; without DNA, the TCRdb call of TRBD1 cannot be checked. The CDR3 spans 14 residues. The CDR3 region is CASTPGGPNYEQYF.

The V gene is TRBV6-1, the J gene TRBJ1-1. CDR1 is MNHNS, CDR2 SASEGT, per germline. The CDR3 has 12 residues. The CDR3 protein is CASQVRATEAFF.

The chain employs TRBV12-3 or TRBV12-4 and TRBJ2-7; TCRdb's D call, TRBD1, is unchecked because there is no DNA. The CDR3 is made up of 18 amino acids. This CDR3 is CASSFSIPSSGTGSEQYF.

The V and J genes are TRBV5-1 and TRBJ2-2; as DNA is missing, the TRBD1 call by TCRdb cannot be tested. CDR1 and CDR2 (germline): SGHRS, YFSETQ. This CDR3 has 16 residues. CDR3 loop: CASSLGQGFRTGELFF.

The chain carries TRBV5-1 and TRBJ1-1. The CDR3 totals 15 residues. CDR1 SGHRS and CDR2 YFSETQ come from the germline V gene. This CDR3 reads CASSLRAAQNTEAFF.

The chain links TRBV4-3 to TRBJ1-1. Germline lookup yields CDR1 LGHNA and CDR2 YSLEER. The CDR3 runs to 17 residues. CDR3 residues: CASSAFYSGVLATEAFF.

The J gene is TRBJ2-1, the V gene TRBV28; the TCRdb D gene call, TRBD1, has no DNA to confirm it. CDR1 and CDR2 from the germline V gene are MDHEN and SYDVKM. The CDR3 covers 17 residues. CDR3 residues: CASRIWGGTFSYNEQFF.

The gene calls are TRBV7-2 and TRBJ1-1; there is no DNA to check the TCRdb D call of TRBD1. Germline CDR1 and CDR2: SGHTA and FQGNSA. This CDR3 is built from 15 residues. The CDR3 is CASSWGIGTNTEAFF. Using reference TRBV7-2 and TRBJ1-1 for the parts outside the CDR3, the full variable domain is GAGVSQSPSNKVTEKGKDVELRCDPISGHTALYWYRQSLGQGLEFLIYFQGNSAPDKSGLPSDRFSAERTGGSVSTLTIQRTQQEDSAVYLCASSWGIGTNTEAFFGQGTRLTVV.

The chain recombines TRBV12-3 or TRBV12-4 with TRBJ2-5; no DNA is available, so the TRBD2 call from TCRdb remains unchecked. The CDR3 extends over 16 amino acids. The CDR3 sequence: CASSPGTSGRPETQYF.

J is TRBJ2-5 and V is TRBV29-1. Germline V gives CDR1 SQVTM, CDR2 ANQGSEA. This CDR3 is 11 amino acids long. The CDR3 is CSGGYQETQYF.

J is TRBJ1-4 and V is TRBV30. CDR1 is GTSNPN and CDR2 is SVGIG in the germline V gene (reference sequence). The length of the CDR3 is 15 residues. CDR3 in amino acids: CAWSVVGRIGEKLFF.

This rearrangement joins TRBV7-3 to TRBJ2-3; no DNA is available, so the TRBD1 call from TCRdb remains unchecked. The CDR3 sequence is 17 residues long. The germline V gene has CDR1 SGHTA and CDR2 FQGTGA. The CDR3 sequence is CASSLDGQDFHEDTQYF. The entire variable domain, with the rest obtained from reference TRBV7-3 and TRBJ2-3, is as follows: GAGVSQTPSNKVTEKGKYVELRCDPISGHTALYWYRQSLGQGPEFLIYFQGTGAADDSGLPNDRFFAVRPEGSVSTLKIQRTERGDSAVYLCASSLDGQDFHEDTQYFGPGTRLTVL.

The V and J genes are TRBV24-1 and TRBJ1-5. The CDR3 covers 13 residues. The germline V gene has CDR1 KGHDR and CDR2 SFDVKD. The CDR3 is CATSGYSNQPQHF.

The genes are TRBV27 and TRBJ1-2; TCRdb reports TRBD1, a call that lacks DNA to check it against. CDR3 length: 14 amino acids. Germline lookup yields CDR1 MNHEY and CDR2 SMNVEV (reference sequence). Here the CDR3 reads CASSPGGRNYGYTF.

The rearrangement links TRBV24-1 to TRBJ1-2; with no DNA, the TCRdb D assignment of TRBD1 cannot be verified. There are 15 residues in the CDR3. Germline V gene data show CDR1 as KGHDR and CDR2 as SFDVKD. The chain's CDR3 is CATSERTHGIYGYTF.

The chain is built from TRBV3-1 and TRBJ1-1. Germline CDR1 is LGHDT and CDR2 is YNNKEL (reference sequence). The CDR3 runs 13 residues. The CDR3: CASSYQIDTEAFF.

The CDR3 protein is CASSAELQTSGSQFF. The chain uses TRBV9 and TRBJ2-1; without DNA, the TCRdb call of TRBD2 cannot be checked. The CDR3 contains 15 residues. Germline CDR1 is SGDLS and CDR2 is YYNGEE.

This chain uses TRBV7-9 with TRBJ1-6; TCRdb proposes TRBD1, but this gene call is untestable without DNA. The CDR3 runs to 16 residues. Looked up from germline, CDR1 is SEHNR and CDR2 is FQNEAQ (reference sequence). The CDR3 here is CASSTTGGVSSSPLHF.

J is TRBJ2-2 and V is TRBV20-1. CDR1 and CDR2 (germline): DFQATT, SNEGSKA (reference sequence). This CDR3 region has 13 residues. The CDR3 here is CSAVSTYTGELFF.

The chain employs TRBV28 and TRBJ1-5; checking the TCRdb D call of TRBD1 is not possible without DNA. The CDR3 is 14 residues long. Germline V gene sequence: CDR1 MDHEN, CDR2 SYDVKM. The CDR3 reads CASISGQGDQPQHF.

This sequence joins TRBV3-1 and TRBJ2-7; as DNA is missing, the TRBD2 call by TCRdb cannot be tested. CDR1 is LGHDT and CDR2 is YNNKEL in the germline V gene (reference sequence). CDR3 length: 13 residues. The CDR3 is CASSGGPDYEQYF.

The J gene is TRBJ2-1, the V gene TRBV5-4; lacking DNA, the TRBD2 call made by TCRdb goes unchecked. The CDR3 is made up of 16 amino acids. Germline CDR1 and CDR2: SGHNT and YYREEE (reference sequence). The CDR3 reads CASSLARASGKNEQFF.

CDR3 residues: CASSLAGLQNYEQYF. The chain carries TRBV5-1 and TRBJ2-7. CDR1 is SGHRS, CDR2 YFSETQ, per germline. The length of the CDR3 is 15 residues. The variable domain in full, with the rest retrieved from reference TRBV5-1 and TRBJ2-7, is KAGVTQTPRYLIKTRGQQVTLSCSPISGHRSVSWYQQTPGQGLQFLFEYFSETQRNKGNFPGRFSGRQFSNSRSEMNVSTLELGDSALYLCASSLAGLQNYEQYFGPGTRLTVT.